What follows is one T cell receptor beta chain and its context. There is no known antigen for this receptor. In total, approximately 700 healthy bone marrow donors made up the cohort. At the time of sampling, all cohort members were nominally healthy, though unrecorded immune exposures were likely present. The donor was CMV seronegative and was included in the group of 352 seronegative cohort members. A peripheral blood sample was provided by each donor, and peripheral blood mononuclear cells were used for TCR beta sequencing. Genomic DNA extraction from the blood cell samples was performed with the Qiagen DNeasy Blood Extraction Kit. These data come from a study of cytomegalovirus exposure and HLA in healthy donors (dated by TCRdb to about 2017). For the wider study: In an earlier analysis of roughly 590 of the donors, 276 Gb of sequence data and approximately 100 million unique TCR beta sequences from about 179 million T cells were reported. The number of donors typed differed by locus, with roughly 629-640 for A, B, C, DRB1 and DQB1, 522 for DQA1, about 610 for DPA1, and about 450 for DPB1. An early release covering more than 500 HLA-typed donors comprised around 300 gigabases of sequencing data and around 80 million unique TCR sequences. The study aimed to test whether cataloging public T cell receptors could reveal signatures of past pathogen exposure. In an earlier analysis of around 540 of the donors, high-throughput TCR beta sequencing was used to judge whether each TCR beta V gene segment behaved as functional or pseudogenic. To study patterns of TCR occurrence, a later analysis re-analyzed previously published TCR beta repertoires from 666 donors and added high-resolution HLA genotyping. The study combined high-throughput TCR immunosequencing, statistical association of individual TCRs with disease status, and machine learning to predict cytomegalovirus infection status. Every repertoire in the discovery cohort had been generated on one and the same sequencing platform. Along with the roughly 700-subject first cohort, a separate validation cohort of 120 different subjects was used. In a later genetic analysis, genome-wide SNP genotypes for 398 of the 666 donors were used, and that subset was treated as a discovery cohort. Across approximately 420 genotyped donors of the cohort, an average of approximately 240,000 unique TCR beta nucleotide sequences per donor were sequenced, and roughly 20% of those sequences were non-productive. The study profiled the T cell repertoires of hundreds of subjects by immunosequencing and related them to cytomegalovirus serostatus. Rather than using new phenotypic data, the later analysis identified candidate immune exposures from TCR beta sequences and from how often those sequences occurred across donors. Donor age, sex, ethnicity and CMV serostatus were compiled alongside the repertoire data. Several DR-DQ haplotypes were handled as single units for association and clustering because linkage in the cohort was strong. Class I and class II HLA loci were covered by the typing at four-digit resolution. Of the roughly 420 genotyped donors, 75% to 85% were placed in the genetic ancestry cluster associated with self-reported Caucasian donors. The investigation overall reported the following: The earlier analysis of 587 of the donors excluded approximately 15 rarely observed V segments, including chromosome 9 orphons, because counts were too low. Several of the top co-occurrence clusters appeared to be linked to parvovirus B19, influenza, CMV and Epstein-Barr virus, according to a later analysis. In a later analysis, TCR association rates were found to vary across HLA loci, with the most associated TCRs seen for DRB1 alleles and the fewest for HLA-C alleles. HLA typing was unavailable for some donors at each locus, so association tests used only the typed subset. Most TCR sequences were seen in very few donors, while some public TCRs were found in many individuals. Cytomegalovirus status was reported to be diagnosed by the classifier with high specificity and sensitivity in both the original and validation cohorts. The study gave a list of 150 to 200 TCR beta chains associated with cytomegalovirus. The presence/absence analyses assumed that sequencing depth was roughly uniform across donors, and that assumption may not be true. V-gene and J-gene trimming of TCR beta chains was associated with a missense DCLRE1C variant in a later genetic analysis, and the association was replicated in an independent cohort. At a false discovery rate of 0.05, a later analysis linked around 17,000 TCR beta sequences to specific HLA alleles. Assigning TCR associations to individual alleles was difficult when HLA alleles, especially DR and DQ, strongly co-occurred. Three of the identified cytomegalovirus-associated TCR beta chains were confirmed in vitro to be specific for cytomegalovirus antigens. The cohort was sequenced for TCR beta chains only, and without alpha or paired-chain data the features that could be detected were limited. A further reported finding was that TCR beta sequences accurately predicted the HLA-A and HLA-B alleles for most subjects in the first cohort. Broadly in line with IMGT annotations, most TCR beta V segments showed up in productive rearrangements about 87% or about 30% of the time in an earlier analysis of around 600 of the donors. Compared with equally common non-associated chains, HLA-associated TCR beta chains in a later analysis were more clonally expanded and had lower generation probabilities. Immune exposure information for the cohort was limited to CMV serostatus. A cluster of highly shared sequence variants was judged likely to represent a technical artifact of the sequencing pipeline. The authors suggested that the approach could potentially be generalized to other disease states and immunological phenotypes. A later genetic analysis reported fewer N-insertions in productive TCRs among donors in an Asian-associated ancestry cluster than the approximately 670-donor mean. A later analysis found that most CMV-associated TCR beta chains appeared HLA-restricted, with HLA associations seemingly driven largely by CMV exposure. Some IMGT-functional V segments, including TRBV6-2 and TRBV6-3, could not be told apart with the 87-base-pair reads, so those segments were excluded. Correlated functional status among segregating V segments might be attributable to linkage disequilibrium, but an unknown experimental factor could not be ruled out.

CDR1 and CDR2 were assigned from the germline V gene as MGHDK and SYGVNS. The CDR3 numbers 13 residues from cysteine through phenylalanine. Only CDR3 DNA is held: 39 bases, read in frame from base 1. The V end loses 4 bases and the J end loses 3 bases, and a stretch of 9 bases separates them. The receptor library was made with the immunoSEQ multiplex PCR assay. For the multiplex PCR, a mixture combining 60 forward primers for TCR Vbeta segments and 13 reverse primers for TCR Jbeta segments was used. The CDR3 region of rearranged TCR beta genes was amplified from genomic DNA with a multiplex PCR assay. The amplified TCR beta libraries were sequenced on the Illumina HiSeq System as 87-base-pair reads. As for how the authors treated the data: A later analysis tallied tens of millions of unique TCR beta chains across the 666 repertoires, and about 10 million of those chains were shared by two or more donors. A nearest-neighbor algorithm error-corrected the raw reads and collapsed the reads into unique sequences, merging closely related sequences to remove PCR and sequencing errors. To assign V, D and J gene segments, CDR3 sequences were aligned to IMGT reference sequences. Each retained sequence needed at least a six-nucleotide match to both a V gene segment and a J gene segment. Rearrangements were classified as productive when the CDR3 lacked stop codons and remained in frame with V and J, and all other rearrangements were classified as non-productive. Following IMGT convention, CDR3 was defined as the stretch from the second conserved V-encoded cysteine to the conserved J-encoded phenylalanine. Sequences without an unambiguous match to a single V gene segment were excluded from the earlier analysis of about 630 of the donors. An earlier analysis of 500 to 700 of the donors classified V segments as functional when productive rearrangements were above 56.7% and as segregating when the standard deviation between donors was above 5%. A statistical classification framework was developed to diagnose cytomegalovirus status using the catalog of TCR beta chain sequences. In a later analysis, TCR nucleotide sequences were compared against IMGT/GENE-DB human TR gene sequences so that V and J genes could be assigned. In a later analysis, CDR3 sequences and most-parsimonious VDJ recombination scenarios were assigned using the TCRdist pipeline. In a later analysis, each TCR beta chain was defined by its CDR3 amino acid sequence together with its V-gene family, and reads without a unique V-gene family were excluded. As a way to deal with suspected cross-contamination and a sequencing artifact, a later analysis dropped approximately 590 nucleotide sequences that were highly shared and had low generation probability. A later analysis calculated a clonal expansion index for each public chain from normalized within-repertoire ranks of inferred template counts. A later analysis computed generation probabilities with a VDJ recombination model fitted to out-of-frame rearrangements, and checked the results against IGoR. In a later analysis, hypergeometric tests were used to score TCR-TCR, TCR-HLA and TCR-CMV co-occurrence, with a repertoire-size bias correction applied to TCR pairs. A later analysis estimated false discovery rates by permuting HLA or CMV assignments 20 times. In a later analysis, co-occurring TCRs were grouped using DBSCAN, with TCRdist sequence similarity added in when clustering inside HLA-allele-positive subsets. For co-occurrence clustering, repertoires with fewer than 30,000 or more than 120,000 public chains were excluded, along with five or six repertoires with anomalous nucleotide sharing. TCRdb took over this immuneACCESS table, retaining in-frame rearrangements with V and J assigned. Such tables are incomplete; in checked studies, under half of the missing clones stem from an unresolved V gene, and the remainder is unexplained. For V, J and clone size, that table is used; D and trimming come from the DNA. The record for this sample contains about 140,000 clones. Around 2.2% of the sample belongs to the ten largest clones.

The clonotype originates from a woman aged 18-29 years in good health and CMV-seronegative. Sequencing was carried out using PBMCs. The rearranged segments are TRBV25-1 and TRBJ1-2; the D gene remains uncertain. CDR3 sequence: CASSAPRDYGYTF. The nucleotide sequence reads TGTGCCAGCAGTGCCCCACGGGACTATGGCTACACCTTC.